A single sample is the source of the 8 T cell receptor beta chains below, sequenced in a study of identical twins. MiXCR was run by TCRdb on the 5' RACE reads, yielding one entry per CDR3 protein. This table has about 730,000 distinct CDR3 sequences, 21% appearing once. These data were likewise used in another study, on T cells expressing NK-cell markers.

Sequences were obtained from PBMCs. The receptors originated from a woman aged 18-29 years in good health.

The chain carries TRBV10-3 and TRBJ1-1, with 7 bases that match TRBD1. The germline gives CDR1 ENHRY, CDR2 SYGVKD. The CDR3 totals 12 residues. Trimming at V came to 6 bases and at J to 8 bases, leaving 6 bases not matched to a gene. CDR3 protein: CAIRAGTAEAFF. CDR3 in DNA: TGTGCCATCAGAGCCGGGACAGCAGAAGCTTTCTTT.

This clonotype showed up just a few times. V and J are TRBV5-1 and TRBJ2-5; perhaps TRBD2 as D (6 bases). Trimming removed 6 bases at V and 2 bases at J, with 11 bases between. This CDR3 region has 13 residues. Germline V CDR1 and CDR2: SGHRS, YFSETQ. The DNA for the CDR3 is TGCGCCAGCAAATACGGGAGTCAAGAGACCCAGTACTTC. It codes for CASKYGSQETQYF.

This sequence joins TRBV5-1 and TRBJ1-2; 8 bases are a match to TRBD1. J gave up 0 bases and V 3 bases, and 4 bases lay outside the gene matches. Germline V lookup: CDR1 SGHRS, CDR2 YFSETQ. The CDR3 length is 15 residues. DNA of the CDR3: TGCGCCAGCAGCTGGGGGGACAGGACTAACTATGGCTACACCTTC. Protein: CASSWGDRTNYGYTF.

This clonotype was observed a handful of times. This chain joins TRBV4-2 and TRBJ2-1; 13 bases line up with TRBD2. V trimming: 3 bases; J trimming: 3 bases; junction bases outside the gene matches: 17. CDR3 length: 21 residues. Germline CDR1 reads LGHNA; CDR2 reads YNFKEQ. In DNA form, the CDR3 reads TGTGCCAGCAGCCAGACCCTGAGACTAGCGGGGGGCCCCACTCTCTACAATGAGCAGTTCTTC. Translating gives CASSQTLRLAGGPTLYNEQFF.

The chain combines TRBV6-5 with TRBJ2-7, with D possibly being TRBD2 (6 bases). CDR1 is MNHEY, CDR2 SVGAGI, per germline. The CDR3 has 17 residues. The V end was cut by 2 bases, the J end by 0 bases, with 17 bases between. CDR3: CASSYKLSSANSYEQYF. The CDR3 DNA sequence: TGTGCCAGCAGTTACAAGCTTTCTAGCGCCAACTCCTACGAGCAGTACTTC.

This clonotype was detected a few times. This chain uses TRBV20-1 with TRBJ2-5; 9 bases match TRBD2. The V gene's germline CDR1 is DFQATT and CDR2 SNEGSKA (reference sequence). The trim removed 5 bases at V and 4 bases at J, leaving 17 bases unmatched. CDR3 length: 17 amino acids. CDR3 region: CSAAPEPWRGGRETQYF. CDR3 bases: TGCAGTGCTGCTCCCGAACCTTGGCGGGGGGGCCGAGAGACCCAGTACTTC.

The table lists this clonotype with many counts. The genes are TRBV10-3 and TRBJ2-1, with 9 positions matching TRBD1. Germline-derived CDR1 and CDR2 are ENHRY and SYGVKD. The length of the CDR3 is 14 residues. J gave up 4 bases and V 7 bases, and 5 bases lay outside the gene matches. In DNA, the CDR3 is TGTGCCATCACCCGGGACAGGGAGTACAATGAGCAGTTCTTC. Amino acid sequence: CAITRDREYNEQFF.

This clonotype occurred a few times. V is TRBV20-1 and J is TRBJ2-1; 11 bases agree with TRBD1. The CDR3 covers 15 residues. Germline assignment: CDR1 DFQATT and CDR2 SNEGSKA (reference sequence). V shed 0 bases and J 6 bases; nucleotides not matched to a gene: 4. CDR3 DNA sequence: TGCAGTGCTAGAGATCCGGGACAGGGGGGCAATGAGCAGTTCTTC. Protein sequence: CSARDPGQGGNEQFF.